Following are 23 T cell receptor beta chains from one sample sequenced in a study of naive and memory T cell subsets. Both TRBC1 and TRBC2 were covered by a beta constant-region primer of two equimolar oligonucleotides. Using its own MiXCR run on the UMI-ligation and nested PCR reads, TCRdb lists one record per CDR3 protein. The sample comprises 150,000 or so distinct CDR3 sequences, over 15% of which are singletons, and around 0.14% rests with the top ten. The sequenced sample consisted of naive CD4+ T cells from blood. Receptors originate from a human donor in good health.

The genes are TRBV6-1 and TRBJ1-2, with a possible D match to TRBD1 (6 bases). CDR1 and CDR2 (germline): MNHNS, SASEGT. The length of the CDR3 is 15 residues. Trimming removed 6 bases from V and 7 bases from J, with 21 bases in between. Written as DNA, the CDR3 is TGTGCCAGCAGGGCAGCCGGACAGTTCTCCTTTGGCTACACCTTC. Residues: CASRAAGQFSFGYTF.

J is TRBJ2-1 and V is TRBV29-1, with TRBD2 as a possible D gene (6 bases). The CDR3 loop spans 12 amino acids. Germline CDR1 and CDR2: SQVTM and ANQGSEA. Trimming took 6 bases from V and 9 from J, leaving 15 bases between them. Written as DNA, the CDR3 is TGCAGCGTGGGGGACTTCGTCGGTGAGCAGTTCTTC. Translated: CSVGDFVGEQFF.

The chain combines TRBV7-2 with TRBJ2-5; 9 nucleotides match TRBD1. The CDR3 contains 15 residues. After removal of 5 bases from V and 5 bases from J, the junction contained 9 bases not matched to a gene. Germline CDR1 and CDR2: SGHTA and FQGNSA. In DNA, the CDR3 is TGTGCCAGCAGCCCAGGGGACAGGGCGATCGAGACCCAGTACTTC. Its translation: CASSPGDRAIETQYF.

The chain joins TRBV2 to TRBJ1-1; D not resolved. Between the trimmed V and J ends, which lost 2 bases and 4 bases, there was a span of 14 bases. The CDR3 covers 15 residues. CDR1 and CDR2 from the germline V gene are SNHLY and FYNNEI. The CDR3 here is CASSENRGEVTEAFF. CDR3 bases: TGTGCCAGCAGTGAAAATCGGGGAGAAGTCACTGAAGCTTTCTTT.

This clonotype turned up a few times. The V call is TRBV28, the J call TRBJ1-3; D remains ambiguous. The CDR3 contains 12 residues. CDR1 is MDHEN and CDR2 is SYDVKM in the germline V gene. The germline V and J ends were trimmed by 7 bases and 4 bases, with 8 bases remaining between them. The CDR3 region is CASNEAGNTIYF. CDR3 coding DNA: TGTGCCAGCAACGAGGCAGGAAACACCATATATTTT.

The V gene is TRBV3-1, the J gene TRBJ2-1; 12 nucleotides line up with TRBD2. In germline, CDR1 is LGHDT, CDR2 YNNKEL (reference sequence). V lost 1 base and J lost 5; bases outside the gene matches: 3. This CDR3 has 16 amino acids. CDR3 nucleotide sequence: TGTGCCAGCAGCCAAGCGGGACTAGCGGGCGACAATGAGCAGTTCTTC. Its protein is CASSQAGLAGDNEQFF.

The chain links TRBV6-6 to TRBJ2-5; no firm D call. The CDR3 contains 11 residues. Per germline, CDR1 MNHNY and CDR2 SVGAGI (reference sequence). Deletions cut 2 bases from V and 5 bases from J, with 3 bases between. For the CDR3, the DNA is TGTGCCAGCAGTTACGTGGAGACCCAGTACTTC. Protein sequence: CASSYVETQYF.

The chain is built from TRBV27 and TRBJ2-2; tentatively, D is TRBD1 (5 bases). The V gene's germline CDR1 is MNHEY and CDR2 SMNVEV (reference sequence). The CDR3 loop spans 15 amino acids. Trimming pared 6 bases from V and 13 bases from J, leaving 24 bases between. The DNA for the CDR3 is TGTGCCAGCAGCGTCTCCTGGCAACTTGGAAGGGGGCTGTTTTTT. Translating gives CASSVSWQLGRGLFF.

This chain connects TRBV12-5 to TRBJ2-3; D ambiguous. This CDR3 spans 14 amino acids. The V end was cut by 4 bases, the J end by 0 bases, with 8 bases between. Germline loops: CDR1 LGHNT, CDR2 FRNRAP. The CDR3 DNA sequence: TGTGCTAGTGGTTCCTCCCTCAGCACAGATACGCAGTATTTT. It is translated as CASGSSLSTDTQYF.

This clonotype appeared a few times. CDR3 in DNA: TGCAGTGCGGCGGATAGCGGGATGACCTACGAGCAGTACTTC. Translated, it gives CSAADSGMTYEQYF. The chain uses TRBV20-1 and TRBJ2-7; 8 nucleotides line up with TRBD2. V gave up 6 bases and J gave up 2 bases; unmatched junction bases: 9. The germline CDR1 and CDR2 sequences are DFQATT and SNEGSKA (reference sequence). The CDR3 totals 14 residues.

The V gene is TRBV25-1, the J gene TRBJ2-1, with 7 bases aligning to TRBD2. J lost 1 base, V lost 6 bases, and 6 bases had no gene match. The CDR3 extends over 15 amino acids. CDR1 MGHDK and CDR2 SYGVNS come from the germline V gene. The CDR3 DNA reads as TGTGCCAGCAGCCCCGTGGGGGGGTCCTACAATGAGCAGTTCTTC. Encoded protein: CASSPVGGSYNEQFF.

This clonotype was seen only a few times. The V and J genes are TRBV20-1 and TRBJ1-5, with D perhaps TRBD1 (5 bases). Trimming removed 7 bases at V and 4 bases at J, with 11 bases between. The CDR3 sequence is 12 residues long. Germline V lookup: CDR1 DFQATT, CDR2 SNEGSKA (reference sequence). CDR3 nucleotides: TGCAGTGGACTGAGGGGAAATCAGCCCCAGCATTTT. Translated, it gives CSGLRGNQPQHF.

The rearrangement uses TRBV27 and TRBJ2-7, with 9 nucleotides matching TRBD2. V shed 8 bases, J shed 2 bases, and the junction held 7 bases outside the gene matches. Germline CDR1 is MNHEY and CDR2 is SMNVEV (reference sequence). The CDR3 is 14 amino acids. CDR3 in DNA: TGTGCCAGCCCGAAGCGGGAGGATCCCTACGAGCAGTACTTC. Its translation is CASPKREDPYEQYF.

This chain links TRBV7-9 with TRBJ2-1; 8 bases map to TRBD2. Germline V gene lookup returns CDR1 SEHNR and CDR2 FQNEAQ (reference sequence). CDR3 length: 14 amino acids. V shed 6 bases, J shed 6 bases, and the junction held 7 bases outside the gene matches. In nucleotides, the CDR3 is TGTGCCAGCAGTCAACTGGCGGGGGGCAATGAGCAGTTCTTC. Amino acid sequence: CASSQLAGGNEQFF.

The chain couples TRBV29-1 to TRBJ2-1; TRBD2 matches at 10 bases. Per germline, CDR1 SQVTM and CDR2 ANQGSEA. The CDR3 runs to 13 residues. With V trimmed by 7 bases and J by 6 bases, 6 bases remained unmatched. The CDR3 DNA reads TGCAGCGGAGGACTAGCGGACCTCAATGAGCAGTTCTTC. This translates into CSGGLADLNEQFF.

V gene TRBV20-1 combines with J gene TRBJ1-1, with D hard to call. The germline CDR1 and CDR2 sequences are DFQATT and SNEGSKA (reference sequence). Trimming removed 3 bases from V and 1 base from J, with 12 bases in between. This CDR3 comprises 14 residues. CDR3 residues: CSARLAIRNTEAFF. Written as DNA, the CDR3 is TGCAGTGCTAGGCTAGCCATCAGGAACACTGAAGCTTTCTTT.

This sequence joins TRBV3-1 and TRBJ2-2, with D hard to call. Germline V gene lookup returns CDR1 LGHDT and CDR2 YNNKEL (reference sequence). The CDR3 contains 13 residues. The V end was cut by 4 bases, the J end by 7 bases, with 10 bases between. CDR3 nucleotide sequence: TGTGCCAGCAGCCGACACTCGTTCGGGGAGCTGTTTTTT. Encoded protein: CASSRHSFGELFF.

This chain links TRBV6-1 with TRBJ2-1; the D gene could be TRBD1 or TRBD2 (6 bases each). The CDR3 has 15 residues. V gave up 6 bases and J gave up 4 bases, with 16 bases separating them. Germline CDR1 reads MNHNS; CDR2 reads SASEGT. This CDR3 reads CASSTRLGGYNEQFF. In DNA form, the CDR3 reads TGTGCCAGCAGCACCCGGTTAGGGGGGTACAATGAGCAGTTCTTC.

DNA for the CDR3: TGTGCCAGCACGCGAGTTGGAGGCTTGGAGTTCTTC. As protein: CASTRVGGLEFF. The chain recombines TRBV2 with TRBJ2-1; D is perhaps TRBD2 (5 bases). The length of the CDR3 is 12 residues. The germline V gene has CDR1 SNHLY and CDR2 FYNNEI. Trimming pared 7 bases from V and 14 bases from J, leaving 18 bases between.

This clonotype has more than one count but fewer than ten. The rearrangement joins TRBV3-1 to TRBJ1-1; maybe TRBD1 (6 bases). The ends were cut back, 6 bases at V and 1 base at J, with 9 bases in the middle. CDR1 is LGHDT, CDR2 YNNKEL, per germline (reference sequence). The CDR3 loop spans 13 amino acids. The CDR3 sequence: CASRLQGNTEAFF. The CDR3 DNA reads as TGTGCCAGCAGGCTACAGGGGAACACTGAAGCTTTCTTT. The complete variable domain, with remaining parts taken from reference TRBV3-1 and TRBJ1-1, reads DTAVSQTPKYLVTQMGNDKSIKCEQNLGHDTMYWYKQDSKKFLKIMFSYNNKELIINETVPNRFSPKSPDKAHLNLHINSLELGDSAVYFCASRLQGNTEAFFGQGTRLTVV.

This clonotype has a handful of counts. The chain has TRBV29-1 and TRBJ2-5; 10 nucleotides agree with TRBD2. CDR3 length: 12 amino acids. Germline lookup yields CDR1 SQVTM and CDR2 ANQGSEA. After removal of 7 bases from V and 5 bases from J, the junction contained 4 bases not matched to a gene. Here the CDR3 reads CSGAGGAETQYF. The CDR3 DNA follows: TGCAGCGGAGCGGGAGGGGCGGAGACCCAGTACTTC.

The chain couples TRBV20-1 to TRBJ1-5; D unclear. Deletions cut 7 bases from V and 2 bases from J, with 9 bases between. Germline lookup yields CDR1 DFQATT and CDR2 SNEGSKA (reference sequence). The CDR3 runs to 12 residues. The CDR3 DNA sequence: TGCAGTGTTTTCCGGGGCAATCAGCCCCAGCATTTT. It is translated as CSVFRGNQPQHF.

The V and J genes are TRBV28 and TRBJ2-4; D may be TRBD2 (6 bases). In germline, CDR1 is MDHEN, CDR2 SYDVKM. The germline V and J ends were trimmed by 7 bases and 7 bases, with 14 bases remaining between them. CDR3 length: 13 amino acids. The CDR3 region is CASIAGIENIQYF. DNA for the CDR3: TGTGCCAGCATCGCGGGAATTGAGAACATTCAGTACTTC.